The 24 T cell receptor beta chains below come from one sample, sequenced in a study of long-term antiretroviral therapy in people with HIV. Runs used v3.0 of the immunoSEQ assay and were done at survey level. The protocol was immunoSEQ multiplex PCR, while the TCRdb copy is restricted to in-frame clones and leaves out a portion. The repertoire holds under 45,000 clones, around 83% seen once, with about 6% in the top ten. The sequenced sample was unsorted PBMCs, obtained 3.1 years after starting antiretroviral therapy. The source is a woman between 45 and 60 years old with HIV.

The CDR3 loop is CASSLDGRGQQYF. As DNA, the CDR3 is TGTGCCAGCAGCTTAGATGGGCGGGGACAACAGTACTTC. V usage is TRBV11-2 and J usage is TRBJ2-7, with D possibly being TRBD1 or TRBD2 (6 bases each). Between the trimmed V and J ends, which lost 0 bases and 10 bases, there was a span of 13 bases. Germline V CDR1 and CDR2: SGHAT, FQNNGV. The CDR3 covers 13 residues.

This rearrangement joins TRBV5-1 to TRBJ2-7; D might be TRBD1 (6 bases). In germline, CDR1 is SGHRS, CDR2 YFSETQ. Between the trimmed V and J ends, which lost 2 bases and 6 bases, there was a span of 15 bases. This CDR3 region has 14 residues. For the CDR3, the DNA is TGCGCCAGCAGCTTCCGGGACACCTCCCGCGAGCAGTACTTC. Translated: CASSFRDTSREQYF. The full variable domain, in which reference TRBV5-1 and TRBJ2-7 provide the parts outside the CDR3, is KAGVTQTPRYLIKTRGQQVTLSCSPISGHRSVSWYQQTPGQGLQFLFEYFSETQRNKGNFPGRFSGRQFSNSRSEMNVSTLELGDSALYLCASSFRDTSREQYFGPGTRLTVT.

This chain links TRBV6-5 with TRBJ1-5, with TRBD1 matching 9 bases. The CDR3 is 15 amino acids. CDR1 is MNHEY and CDR2 is SVGAGI in the germline V gene. J gave up 4 bases and V 6 bases, and 7 bases lay outside the gene matches. DNA of the CDR3: TGTGCCAGCAGCCGTACGGGACAGGGTAATCAGCCCCAGCATTTT. As protein: CASSRTGQGNQPQHF.

The chain has TRBV5-6 and TRBJ2-5; 7 bases map to TRBD1. Losses at the gene ends were 4 bases for V and 4 bases for J; bases not matched to a gene: 10. The germline gives CDR1 SGHDT, CDR2 YYEEEE. CDR3 length: 15 residues. This CDR3 is CASSLHDRERETQYF. The CDR3 DNA follows: TGTGCCAGCAGCCTTCATGACAGGGAAAGAGAGACCCAGTACTTC. Filled out from reference TRBV5-6 and TRBJ2-5, the complete variable domain reads DAGVTQSPTHLIKTRGQQVTLRCSPKSGHDTVSWYQQALGQGPQFIFQYYEEEERQRGNFPDRFSGHQFPNYSSELNVNALLLGDSALYLCASSLHDRERETQYFGPGTRLLVL.

J is TRBJ1-1 and V is TRBV19, with 9 bases fitting TRBD1. J gave up 1 base and V 6 bases, and 9 bases lay outside the gene matches. Looked up from germline, CDR1 is LNHDA and CDR2 is SQIVND (reference sequence). This CDR3 has 16 residues. The CDR3 sequence: CASSPRTGASNTEAFF. CDR3 DNA sequence: TGTGCCAGTAGCCCACGGACAGGGGCTTCGAACACTGAAGCTTTCTTT.

The gene calls are TRBV4-1 and TRBJ1-1, with D possibly being TRBD1 (6 bases). The V gene's germline CDR1 is MGHRA and CDR2 YSYEKL. CDR3 length: 17 residues. V was pared by 4 bases and J by 1 base, with 19 bases between. CDR3 amino acids: CASSPFYLPGQNTEAFF. As DNA, the CDR3 is TGCGCCAGCAGCCCGTTTTACCTACCGGGACAGAACACTGAAGCTTTCTTT.

The V call is TRBV19, the J call TRBJ1-1, with unresolved D. CDR1 is LNHDA and CDR2 is SQIVND in the germline V gene (reference sequence). CDR3 length: 14 residues. The ends were cut back, 5 bases at V and 1 base at J, with 11 bases in the middle. CDR3 amino acids: CASSYISKNTEAFF. Here the CDR3 DNA reads TGTGCCAGTAGTTATATTTCCAAGAACACTGAAGCTTTCTTT.

The chain carries TRBV5-1 and TRBJ1-2, with a weak D call TRBD1 (5 bases). Germline V gene lookup returns CDR1 SGHRS and CDR2 YFSETQ. CDR3 length: 13 residues. With 4 bases removed from V and 6 bases from J, the gap between germline ends came to 13 bases. Written as DNA, the CDR3 is TGCGCCAGCAGCCCGAGGAGGGGCGATGGCTACACCTTC. This translates into CASSPRRGDGYTF.

This chain links TRBV29-1 with TRBJ1-3; possibly TRBD1 for D (6 bases). Germline V gene data show CDR1 as SQVTM and CDR2 as ANQGSEA. Trimming stripped 6 bases from V and 0 bases from J, with 12 bases between. CDR3 length: 14 amino acids. The CDR3 nucleotides read TGCAGCGTGACACAGGGCAGCTCTGGAAACACCATATATTTT. It codes for CSVTQGSSGNTIYF.

The chain links TRBV27 to TRBJ2-1; 11 bases fit TRBD1. Per germline, CDR1 MNHEY and CDR2 SMNVEV (reference sequence). V lost 5 bases and J lost 9; bases outside the gene matches: 12. The CDR3 spans 16 residues. In nucleotides, the CDR3 is TGTGCCAGCAGTACCCGGACAGGGGGCGAGTATAGTGAGCAGTTCTTC. It yields the protein CASSTRTGGEYSEQFF.

The V gene is TRBV2, the J gene TRBJ2-3; no reliable D call. In germline, CDR1 is SNHLY, CDR2 FYNNEI. There are 13 residues in the CDR3. Trimming removed 7 bases at V and 0 bases at J, with 8 bases between. The CDR3 protein is CASTGYSTDTQYF. The CDR3 DNA follows: TGTGCCAGCACCGGATACAGCACAGATACGCAGTATTTT.

This chain connects TRBV18 to TRBJ2-7; 9 nucleotides align to TRBD1. Looked up from germline, CDR1 is KGHSH and CDR2 is LQKENI. Trimming removed 3 bases from V and 0 bases from J; junction bases left unmatched: 3. This CDR3 has 15 residues. This CDR3 is CASSPRQGGSYEQYF. CDR3 in DNA: TGTGCCAGCTCACCGCGACAGGGGGGCTCCTACGAGCAGTACTTC.

This clone was seen just once. The CDR3 reads CAWSVVARNTGELFF. In nucleotides, the CDR3 is TGTGCCTGGAGTGTGGTTGCGAGAAACACCGGGGAGCTGTTTTTT. The J gene is TRBJ2-2, the V gene TRBV30; D ambiguous. Germline lookup yields CDR1 GTSNPN and CDR2 SVGIG (reference sequence). This CDR3 spans 15 amino acids. V lost 0 bases and J 2 bases, leaving 10 bases between the germline ends. Full variable domain (outside the CDR3, taken from reference TRBV30 and TRBJ2-2): SQTIHQWPATLVQPVGSPLSLECTVEGTSNPNLYWYRQAAGRGLQLLFYSVGIGQISSEVPQNLSASRPQDRQFILSSKKLLLSDSGFYLCAWSVVARNTGELFFGEGSRLTVL.

The genes are TRBV2 and TRBJ1-2; the match to TRBD1 covers 8 bases. CDR1 and CDR2 from the germline V gene are SNHLY and FYNNEI. With 6 bases clipped from V and 2 bases from J, the junction kept 8 bases outside the gene matches. The length of the CDR3 is 15 residues. The DNA of the CDR3 is TGTGCCAGCAGATGGGGGACAGGCGAAAACTATGGCTACACCTTC. Translating it yields CASRWGTGENYGYTF.

The chain joins TRBV19 to TRBJ2-2, with 7 bases that match TRBD1. Germline lookup yields CDR1 LNHDA and CDR2 SQIVND (reference sequence). CDR3 length: 16 residues. Trimming removed 5 bases from V and 5 bases from J; junction bases left unmatched: 11. The CDR3 region has the DNA TGTGCCAGTAGTTCCCCCTACAGGGGTATGACCGGGGAGCTGTTTTTT. Protein product: CASSSPYRGMTGELFF.

The count of this clone is one. The rearrangement links TRBV7-3 to TRBJ1-2; 10 nucleotides agree with TRBD1. Germline V gene lookup returns CDR1 SGHTA and CDR2 FQGTGA. This CDR3 contains 15 residues. Trimming cost V 2 bases and J 7 bases; bases outside gene matches: 7. CDR3 in DNA: TGTGCCAGCAGCTTACAACCGGGACAGGGGAGTGGCTACACCTTC. Residues: CASSLQPGQGSGYTF.

The chain joins TRBV20-1 to TRBJ2-2; D gene uncertain. Trimming cost V 5 bases and J 7 bases, with 8 bases left between them. This CDR3 region has 11 residues. CDR1 is DFQATT, CDR2 SNEGSKA, per germline (reference sequence). The CDR3 nucleotides read TGCAGTGCTTACTCGGGCGGGGAGCTGTTTTTT. It is translated as CSAYSGGELFF.

The CDR3 is CAISGRGQGTHTQYF. The CDR3 DNA reads as TGTGCCATCAGTGGACGGGGACAGGGAACCCATACGCAGTATTTT. The genes are TRBV10-3 and TRBJ2-3; 9 bases fit TRBD1. CDR1 and CDR2 (germline): ENHRY, SYGVKD. The CDR3 totals 15 residues. V dropped 4 bases and J dropped 7; count of bases not matched to a gene: 9.

The chain combines TRBV5-6 with TRBJ2-7, with D perhaps assigned TRBD1 or TRBD2 (6 bases each). V was shortened by 4 bases and J by 0 bases, with 14 bases between the two germline ends. This CDR3 spans 15 amino acids. CDR1 SGHDT and CDR2 YYEEEE come from the germline V gene. The CDR3 sequence is CASSLTGAFSYEQYF. The CDR3 DNA reads TGTGCCAGCAGCCTGACGGGGGCATTCTCCTACGAGCAGTACTTC.

This chain joins TRBV19 and TRBJ1-1; a weak D match, TRBD1 (6 bases). This CDR3 has 15 amino acids. Germline values: CDR1 LNHDA, CDR2 SQIVND (reference sequence). The ends were cut back, 6 bases at V and 5 bases at J, with 19 bases in the middle. The CDR3 is CASSLRRGDGTEAFF. CDR3 DNA sequence: TGTGCCAGTAGCCTGAGGAGGGGGGACGGGACTGAAGCTTTCTTT.

This chain links TRBV5-1 with TRBJ2-2; perhaps D is TRBD1 or TRBD2 (7 bases each). CDR1 and CDR2 from the germline V gene are SGHRS and YFSETQ. This CDR3 is built from 15 residues. Trimming removed 0 bases from V and 5 bases from J, with 11 bases in between. The CDR3 DNA reads TGCGCCAGCAGCTTGGTTCAGGGGGGGACCGGGGAGCTGTTTTTT. This translates into CASSLVQGGTGELFF. Filled out from reference TRBV5-1 and TRBJ2-2, the complete variable domain reads KAGVTQTPRYLIKTRGQQVTLSCSPISGHRSVSWYQQTPGQGLQFLFEYFSETQRNKGNFPGRFSGRQFSNSRSEMNVSTLELGDSALYLCASSLVQGGTGELFFGEGSRLTVL.

The chain is built from TRBV7-2 and TRBJ2-3, with D tentatively TRBD1 (5 bases). V was pared by 1 base and J by 0 bases, with 17 bases between. Germline lookup yields CDR1 SGHTA and CDR2 FQGNSA. The CDR3 extends over 18 amino acids. The CDR3 spells CASSLESTGRSSTDTQYF. The CDR3 bases are TGTGCCAGCAGCTTAGAATCCACAGGCCGGTCTAGCACAGATACGCAGTATTTT.

The chain links TRBV11-2 to TRBJ1-1; 7 bases line up with TRBD1. The CDR3 runs to 17 residues. From germline, CDR1 is SGHAT and CDR2 FQNNGV. V lost 5 bases and J lost 1; bases outside the gene matches: 13. The CDR3 sequence: CASSRTGGAKGNTEAFF. CDR3 bases: TGTGCCAGCAGCCGGACAGGTGGCGCTAAGGGGAACACTGAAGCTTTCTTT.

The genes are TRBV11-3 and TRBJ1-2; no clear D. There are 14 residues in the CDR3. CDR1 is SGHNT and CDR2 is YENEEA in the germline V gene. V gave up 5 bases and J gave up 2 bases, with 12 bases separating them. The CDR3 DNA reads as TGTGCCAGCAGCCCCCGGGAGGAAAACTATGGCTACACCTTC. Translated: CASSPREENYGYTF.